This TCR beta chain was recorded in a study of T-cell memory formation after mild COVID-19. Study-wide results and limits: Clones contracting over day 15 to 85 were CD4/CD8 balanced, with later expanders leaning CD4+.

Trimming took off 7 bases at V and 4 bases at J, with 9 bases between the two ends. The CDR3 has 12 residues. Amplification by 5'RACE using constant-segment primers produced TCR alpha and TCR beta cDNA libraries that carried sample barcodes and UMIs. One entry per CDR3 protein, called by TCRdb with MiXCR from the 5' RACE reads. Of about 440,000 distinct CDR3 sequences in the sample, around 20% were seen once. To note about this clonotype: Its antigen is unknown.

The material sequenced was PBMCs or a T cell subset sorted from them (not recorded which). This clonotype was obtained from an adult woman who had mild COVID-19 (a few samples of this study predate the infection). Cell type and time point are not known. This chain links TRBV12-3 or TRBV12-4 with TRBJ2-3; possibly TRBD2 for D (6 bases). The CDR3 is CASTSGSDTQYF. The CDR3 DNA is TGTGCCAGCACGAGCGGGTCAGATACGCAGTATTTT.